A single sample is the source of the 8 T cell receptor beta chains below, sequenced in a study of Tregs in tolerant kidney transplant recipients. The nonmyeloablative bone marrow transplants came from related graft donors, with transient mixed chimerism. Using immunoSEQ multiplex PCR, the repertoire was profiled, and TCRdb retains in-frame clones only, with some absent. The sample lists about 52,000 clones, about 91% seen once, with around 15% in the top ten. The input for sequencing was CD8+ T cells from blood (PBMCs), taken 24 months after the transplant. These receptors came from a human patient who received a combined kidney and bone marrow transplant. Some T cells may be graft donor cells.

DNA of the CDR3: TGTGCCAGCAGCCCTGACCTAGCGGGTTCCTACGAGCAGTACTTC. This sequence encodes CASSPDLAGSYEQYF. The chain has TRBV6-5 and TRBJ2-7; 8 bases match TRBD2. The CDR3 extends over 15 amino acids. CDR1 is MNHEY and CDR2 is SVGAGI in the germline V gene. The V and J ends lost 6 bases and 1 base, in that order; junction bases with no gene match: 8.

This chain uses TRBV15 with TRBJ2-5; D gene uncertain. The DNA end lines up better with TRBJ2-7; the J call may be wrong. The CDR3 is made up of 16 amino acids. Germline V gene data show CDR1 as LNHNV and CDR2 as YYDKDF (reference sequence). This chain's CDR3 is CATSPPPAGWGYEQYF. Written as DNA, the CDR3 is TGTGCCACCAGCCCTCCCCCGGCCGGGTGGGGCTACGAGCAGTACTTC.

V is TRBV5-5 and J is TRBJ2-5; D remains ambiguous. This CDR3 has 12 amino acids. V lost 4 bases, J lost 5 bases, and 9 bases lay in between. Germline V gives CDR1 SGHKS, CDR2 YYEKEE (reference sequence). The CDR3 sequence is CASSPLEETQYF. The CDR3 region has the DNA TGTGCCAGCAGCCCCTTAGAGGAGACCCAGTACTTC.

The J gene is TRBJ2-3, the V gene TRBV4-3, with a tentative D call TRBD1 (5 bases). Germline assignment: CDR1 LGHNA and CDR2 YSLEER. The CDR3 consists of 15 residues. Trimming pared 0 bases from V and 4 bases from J, leaving 11 bases between. The CDR3 DNA reads TGCGCCAGCAGCCAAGATCCAGGGATGGCAGATACGCAGTATTTT. Amino acid sequence: CASSQDPGMADTQYF.

This chain uses TRBV7-9 with TRBJ2-1; D unresolved. V was pared by 2 bases and J by 10 bases, with 6 bases between. Germline V gene lookup returns CDR1 SEHNR and CDR2 FQNEAQ (reference sequence). The CDR3 sequence is 11 residues long. CDR3 nucleotide sequence: TGTGCCAGCAGCTTACTGTCGGAGCAGTTCTTC. The encoded protein is CASSLLSEQFF.

The CDR3 bases are TGTGCCAGCCCCGGGACTAGCGATTACAATGAGCAGTTCTTC. This sequence encodes CASPGTSDYNEQFF. The J gene is TRBJ2-1, the V gene TRBV13; 10 bases line up with TRBD2. Germline CDR1 PRHDT, CDR2 FYEKMQ (reference sequence). Trimming removed 8 bases from V and 4 bases from J; junction bases left unmatched: 5. This CDR3 spans 14 amino acids. The full variable domain, in which reference TRBV13 and TRBJ2-1 provide the parts outside the CDR3, is AAGVIQSPRHLIKEKRETATLKCYPIPRHDTVYWYQQGPGQDPQFLISFYEKMQSDKGSIPDRFSAQQFSDYHSELNMSSLELGDSALYFCASPGTSDYNEQFFGPGTRLTVL.

The rearrangement joins TRBV4-1 to TRBJ1-5, with D hard to call. Germline CDR1 reads MGHRA; CDR2 reads YSYEKL. V lost 1 base and J lost 5, with 9 bases in between. This CDR3 has 14 amino acids. In nucleotides, the CDR3 is TGCGCCAGCAGCCAAGTAACTGGGCATCAGCCCCAGCATTTT. Translating gives CASSQVTGHQPQHF.

The gene calls are TRBV7-6 and TRBJ2-2; D gene uncertain. The CDR3 is made up of 15 amino acids. Trimming removed 2 bases at V and 0 bases at J, with 7 bases between. CDR1 and CDR2 from the germline V gene are SGHVS and FNYEAQ. CDR3 coding DNA: TGTGCCAGCAGCTTACGGTACGCGAACACCGGGGAGCTGTTTTTT. It encodes CASSLRYANTGELFF.